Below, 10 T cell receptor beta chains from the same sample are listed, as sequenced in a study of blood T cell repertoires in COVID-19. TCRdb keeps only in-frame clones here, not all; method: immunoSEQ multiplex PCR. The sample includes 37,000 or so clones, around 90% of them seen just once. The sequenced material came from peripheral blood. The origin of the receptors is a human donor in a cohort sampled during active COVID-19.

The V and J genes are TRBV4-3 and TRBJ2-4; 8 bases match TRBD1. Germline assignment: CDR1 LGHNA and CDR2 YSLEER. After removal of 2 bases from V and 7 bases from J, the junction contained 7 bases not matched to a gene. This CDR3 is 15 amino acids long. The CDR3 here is CASSQMRQGANIQYF. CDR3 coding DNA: TGCGCCAGCAGCCAAATGAGGCAGGGGGCGAACATTCAGTACTTC.

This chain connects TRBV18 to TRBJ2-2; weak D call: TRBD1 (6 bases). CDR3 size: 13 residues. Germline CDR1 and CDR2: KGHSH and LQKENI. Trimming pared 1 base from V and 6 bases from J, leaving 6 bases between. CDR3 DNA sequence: TGTGCCAGCTCACCACAGGGGGCCGGGGAGCTGTTTTTT. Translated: CASSPQGAGELFF.

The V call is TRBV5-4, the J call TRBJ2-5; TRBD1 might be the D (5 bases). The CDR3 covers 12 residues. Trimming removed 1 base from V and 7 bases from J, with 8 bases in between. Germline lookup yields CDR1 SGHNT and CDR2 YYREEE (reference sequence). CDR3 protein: CASSLLTGTQYF. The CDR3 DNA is TGTGCCAGCAGCTTGCTTACAGGGACCCAGTACTTC.

CDR3 nucleotide sequence: TGCAGCGTAGCGGCCAGCGGGACCCCCTACGAGCAGTACTTC. This codes for CSVAASGTPYEQYF. The rearrangement joins TRBV29-1 to TRBJ2-7, with 7 bases lining up with TRBD2. With V trimmed by 6 bases and J by 2 bases, 10 bases remained unmatched. Germline V gene lookup returns CDR1 SQVTM and CDR2 ANQGSEA. The CDR3 has 14 amino acids.

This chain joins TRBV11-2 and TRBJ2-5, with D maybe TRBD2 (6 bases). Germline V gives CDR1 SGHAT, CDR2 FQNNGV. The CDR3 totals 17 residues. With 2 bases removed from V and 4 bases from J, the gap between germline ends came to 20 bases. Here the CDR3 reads CASSLSYVAAGGETQYF. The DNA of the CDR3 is TGTGCCAGCAGCTTATCCTACGTAGCGGCTGGGGGAGAGACCCAGTACTTC.

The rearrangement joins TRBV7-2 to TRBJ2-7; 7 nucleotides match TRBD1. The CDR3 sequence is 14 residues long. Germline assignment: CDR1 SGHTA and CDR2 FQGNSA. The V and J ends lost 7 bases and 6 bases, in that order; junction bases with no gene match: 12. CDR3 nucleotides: TGTGCCAGCACCGGACAGGCAGCAGGGAGCGAGCAGTACTTC. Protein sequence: CASTGQAAGSEQYF.

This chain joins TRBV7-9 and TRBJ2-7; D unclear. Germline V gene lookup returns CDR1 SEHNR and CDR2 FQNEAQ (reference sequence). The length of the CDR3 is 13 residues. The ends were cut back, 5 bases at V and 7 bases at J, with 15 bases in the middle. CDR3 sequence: CASSPTEIREQYF. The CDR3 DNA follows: TGTGCCAGCAGCCCTACAGAGATACGAGAGCAGTACTTC. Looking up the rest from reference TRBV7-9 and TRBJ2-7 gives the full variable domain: DTGVSQNPRHKITKRGQNVTFRCDPISEHNRLYWYRQTLGQGPEFLTYFQNEAQLEKSRLLSDRFSAERPKGSFSTLEIQRTEQGDSAMYLCASSPTEIREQYFGPGTRLTVT.

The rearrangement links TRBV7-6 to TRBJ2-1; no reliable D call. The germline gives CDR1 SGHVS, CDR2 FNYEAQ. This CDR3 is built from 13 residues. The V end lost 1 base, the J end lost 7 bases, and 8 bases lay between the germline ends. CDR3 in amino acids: CASSLEQTNEQFF. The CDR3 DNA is TGTGCCAGCAGCTTAGAACAAACAAATGAGCAGTTCTTC.

The CDR3 spells CASSELAPSNTGELFF. The CDR3 DNA reads as TGTGCCAGCTCAGAGCTAGCGCCATCAAACACCGGGGAGCTGTTTTTT. The chain employs TRBV18 and TRBJ2-2, with D perhaps matching TRBD2 (6 bases). Per germline, CDR1 KGHSH and CDR2 LQKENI. The CDR3 contains 16 residues. The ends were cut back, 5 bases at V and 2 bases at J, with 15 bases in the middle. Variable domain in full (rest from reference TRBV18 and TRBJ2-2): NAGVMQNPRHLVRRRGQEARLRCSPMKGHSHVYWYRQLPEEGLKFMVYLQKENIIDESGMPKERFSAEFPKEGPSILRIQQVVRGDSAAYFCASSELAPSNTGELFFGEGSRLTVL.

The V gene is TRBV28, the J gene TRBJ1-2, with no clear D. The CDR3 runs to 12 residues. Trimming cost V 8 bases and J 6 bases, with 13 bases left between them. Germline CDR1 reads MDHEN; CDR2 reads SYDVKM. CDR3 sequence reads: CASRGVRDGYTF. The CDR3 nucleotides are TGTGCCAGCCGCGGGGTTCGGGATGGCTACACCTTC.